This entry features one TCR beta chain sequence. Its antigen is unidentified. Primers for the PCR totalled 60 Vbeta and 13 Jbeta. The table came from immunoSEQ multiplex PCR; TCRdb's copy has only in-frame clones and leaves some out. The table records about 140,000 clones, roughly 83% of them present only once. This CDR3 is built from 16 residues. Germline V CDR1 and CDR2: LGHNA, YNFKEQ. Germline trimming cut 4 bases from V and 0 bases from J; bases unmatched to any gene: 1. This record comes from a study of cytomegalovirus exposure and HLA in healthy donors. The wider study: Falling in the Caucasian-associated ancestry cluster were 80% to 85% of 350 to 400 genotyped donors. General study results and limits: A few V segments could not be told apart, such as TRBV6-2 and TRBV6-3, and were left out. Later analysis associated a missense DCLRE1C variant with TCR beta V- and J-gene trimming.

Donors consisted of healthy bone marrow donors. This TCR was sampled from a man aged 40-55 years in good health and CMV-seropositive. The chain couples TRBV4-2 to TRBJ2-2; TRBD2 aligns across 11 bases. Sequencing was carried out using PBMCs. The CDR3 region has the DNA TGTGCCAGCAGCCCGGGACTAGCGGCGAACACCGGGGAGCTGTTTTTT. It codes for CASSPGLAANTGELFF.